These 14 T cell receptor beta chains originate from one sample sequenced in a study of immune cell composition in non-small cell lung cancer (TCRdb year 2017). Non-adjacent lung tissue from the same patient, taken as far from the tumour as possible and at least 3 cm away, was used for the normal lung samples. Receptor libraries were prepared by the immunoSEQ multiplex PCR assay. Entries here come from immuneACCESS through TCRdb and include only in-frame sequences with V and J called. Some clones fail to appear in such tables; in the studies checked, an unresolved V gene covers under half of the shortfall, and the cause of the remainder is unknown. Recorded for this sample are 6,000 to 8,500 clones; roughly two thirds of them occurred a single time. The top ten hold about 10% of the sample. Input material: non-adjacent lung tissue. The receptors stem from a human donor with non-small cell lung cancer.

This chain connects TRBV2 to TRBJ2-3, with TRBD1 identical over 8 bases. V shed 6 bases and J 7 bases; nucleotides not matched to a gene: 12. This CDR3 is built from 15 residues. The V gene's germline CDR1 is SNHLY and CDR2 FYNNEI. CDR3 residues: CASSLKGQGSHTQYF. CDR3 nucleotides: TGTGCCAGCAGCCTCAAAGGACAGGGCTCACATACGCAGTATTTT.

This clone showed up just a few times. The chain recombines TRBV5-1 with TRBJ2-3, with a possible D match to TRBD2 (5 bases). V lost 1 base, J lost 0 bases, and 9 bases lay in between. Germline V gene sequence: CDR1 SGHRS, CDR2 YFSETQ. The CDR3 loop spans 15 amino acids. This CDR3 is CASSLLSGSTDTQYF. DNA of the CDR3: TGCGCCAGCAGCTTGTTAAGCGGTAGCACAGATACGCAGTATTTT.

This rearrangement joins TRBV27 to TRBJ2-1, with D possibly being TRBD2 (5 bases). Looked up from germline, CDR1 is MNHEY and CDR2 is SMNVEV (reference sequence). This CDR3 is built from 16 residues. The ends were cut back, 5 bases at V and 8 bases at J, with 22 bases in the middle. Here the CDR3 DNA reads TGTGCCAGCAGTCCCCCGAGGGATGCCGCTGTGGATGAGCAGTTCTTC. Residues: CASSPPRDAAVDEQFF.

V gene TRBV5-1 combines with J gene TRBJ1-5, with unresolved D. Germline V gene sequence: CDR1 SGHRS, CDR2 YFSETQ. This CDR3 contains 14 residues. With 0 bases removed from V and 1 base from J, the gap between germline ends came to 5 bases. CDR3 sequence: CASSLDSSNQPQHF. DNA of the CDR3: TGCGCCAGCAGCTTGGATAGCAGCAATCAGCCCCAGCATTTT.

This rearrangement joins TRBV7-9 to TRBJ1-3; 7 nucleotides align to TRBD1. The length of the CDR3 is 16 residues. Germline V lookup: CDR1 SEHNR, CDR2 FQNEAQ (reference sequence). V shed 1 base and J 0 bases; nucleotides not matched to a gene: 3. The CDR3 nucleotides read TGTGCCAGCAGCTTAGGGCGACAGGGCTCTGGAAACACCATATATTTT. It codes for CASSLGRQGSGNTIYF.

The rearrangement joins TRBV5-1 to TRBJ1-1; a possible D gene is TRBD1 (6 bases). The length of the CDR3 is 14 residues. Trimming removed 2 bases at V and 1 base at J, with 9 bases between. Germline-derived CDR1 and CDR2 are SGHRS and YFSETQ. The CDR3 DNA reads as TGCGCCAGCAGCTTAAAACAGGGGAACACTGAAGCTTTCTTT. Amino acid sequence: CASSLKQGNTEAFF.

The chain recombines TRBV28 with TRBJ1-1, with D perhaps matching TRBD1 (5 bases). The CDR3 covers 15 residues. Germline V CDR1 and CDR2: MDHEN, SYDVKM. V dropped 4 bases and J dropped 1 base, with 13 bases sitting between them. CDR3 bases: TGTGCCAGCAGTTCCACGATTGACAGGAACACTGAAGCTTTCTTT. This encodes CASSSTIDRNTEAFF.

The V and J genes are TRBV9 and TRBJ1-4, with D possibly being TRBD1 (6 bases). CDR1 SGDLS and CDR2 YYNGEE come from the germline V gene. The CDR3 has 16 amino acids. Trimming left V 0 bases short and J 4 bases short, with 13 bases between. The DNA of the CDR3 is TGTGCCAGCAGCGTAGAGGGGACACTAGTTAATGAAAAACTGTTTTTT. Its translation is CASSVEGTLVNEKLFF. Filled out from reference TRBV9 and TRBJ1-4, the complete variable domain reads DSGVTQTPKHLITATGQRVTLRCSPRSGDLSVYWYQQSLDQGLQFLIQYYNGEERAKGNILERFSAQQFPDLHSELNLSSLELGDSALYFCASSVEGTLVNEKLFFGSGTQLSVL.

DNA for the CDR3: TGTGCCAGCAGCCCGCTCGGCCTAGGAGGTGAAAAACTGTTTTTT. Translating it yields CASSPLGLGGEKLFF. The chain uses TRBV14 and TRBJ1-4; D unresolved. The V gene's germline CDR1 is SGHDN and CDR2 FVKESK. Deletions cut 4 bases from V and 7 bases from J, with 16 bases between. The CDR3 sequence is 15 residues long.

This clone was detected only a few times. The V and J genes are TRBV7-3 and TRBJ2-1; D possibly corresponds to TRBD2 (5 bases). This CDR3 is 11 amino acids long. Deletions cut 3 bases from V and 9 bases from J, with 6 bases between. The germline CDR1 and CDR2 sequences are SGHTA and FQGTGA. CDR3 sequence (DNA): TGTGCCAGCAGCTTTGGAGGTGAGCAGTTCTTC. Its protein product is CASSFGGEQFF.

The chain couples TRBV11-3 to TRBJ1-2, with 9 bases that match TRBD1. CDR1 and CDR2 from the germline V gene are SGHNT and YENEEA. V lost 6 bases to trimming and J lost 5 bases; unmatched junction nucleotides: 16. The length of the CDR3 is 17 residues. CDR3 protein: CASSFIPGQGSGYGYTF. In nucleotides, the CDR3 is TGTGCCAGCAGTTTTATCCCGGGACAGGGATCAGGATATGGCTACACCTTC.

The chain combines TRBV29-1 with TRBJ1-1; D might be TRBD1 (5 bases). Deletions cut 2 bases from V and 1 base from J, with 5 bases between. Germline assignment: CDR1 SQVTM and CDR2 ANQGSEA. The CDR3 length is 12 residues. The CDR3 DNA is TGCAGCGTTGAACAGGGGAACACTGAAGCTTTCTTT. It codes for CSVEQGNTEAFF. Full variable domain (missing parts from reference TRBV29-1 and TRBJ1-1): SAVISQKPSRDICQRGTSLTIQCQVDSQVTMMFWYRQQPGQSLTLIATANQGSEATYESGFVIDKFPISRPNLTFSTLTVSNMSPEDSSIYLCSVEQGNTEAFFGQGTRLTVV.

This chain uses TRBV4-1 with TRBJ1-5, with D perhaps TRBD1 (5 bases). CDR1 and CDR2 (germline): MGHRA, YSYEKL. This CDR3 has 13 residues. V was clipped by 3 bases and J by 9 bases, with 12 bases between them. CDR3 amino acids: CASSQGLGWPQHF. DNA for the CDR3: TGCGCCAGCAGCCAGGGACTAGGGTGGCCCCAGCATTTT.

The chain recombines TRBV29-1 with TRBJ1-3; D call uncertain. Trimming stripped 6 bases from V and 2 bases from J, with 11 bases between. This CDR3 has 13 amino acids. From germline, CDR1 is SQVTM and CDR2 ANQGSEA. The CDR3 loop reads CSVAPDAGNTIYF. CDR3 DNA: TGCAGCGTGGCCCCCGATGCTGGAAACACCATATATTTT.